This T cell receptor beta chain was sequenced in a study of blood T cell repertoires in COVID-19. Study details: Both acute and convalescent COVID-19 samples were obtained from the United States, Italy and Spain.

The germline V and J ends were trimmed by 6 bases and 4 bases, with 6 bases remaining between them. The CDR3 sequence is 11 residues long. Germline V CDR1 and CDR2: MNHEY, SVGEGT. To note about this clone: The same CDR3 also results from other DNA sequences found in this sample.

How the authors handled the data: Estimation of nucleated cell counts relied on the amplification of reference gene primers. Data came from immunoSEQ multiplex PCR; TCRdb stores just in-frame clones and leaves some out. V and J calls and clone size are copied from that table; D and trimming were computed from the DNA. The table has over 200,000 clones, 84% seen once. J is TRBJ2-5 and V is TRBV6-2 or TRBV6-3; unclear D gene. The sample taken for sequencing was peripheral blood. The source is a woman in her fifties or sixties with active or convalescent COVID-19. CDR3 amino acids: CASSLRETQYF. DNA of the CDR3: TGTGCCAGCAGCCTGAGAGAGACCCAGTACTTC.